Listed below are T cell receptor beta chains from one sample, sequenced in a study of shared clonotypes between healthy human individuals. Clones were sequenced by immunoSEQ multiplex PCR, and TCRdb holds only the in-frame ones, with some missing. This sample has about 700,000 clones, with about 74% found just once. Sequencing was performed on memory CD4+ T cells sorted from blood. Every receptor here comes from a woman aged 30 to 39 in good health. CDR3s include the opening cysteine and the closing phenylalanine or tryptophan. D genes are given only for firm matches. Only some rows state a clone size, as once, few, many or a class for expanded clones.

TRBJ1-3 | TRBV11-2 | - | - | CASSSTGHSGNTIYF | TGTGCCAGCAGCTCGACAGGCCACTCTGGAAACACCATATATTTT
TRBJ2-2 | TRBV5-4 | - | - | CASSFDGTEELFF | TGTGCCAGCAGCTTCGATGGAACGGAGGAGCTGTTTTTT
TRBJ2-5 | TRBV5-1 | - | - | CASSFDGTQETQYF | TGCGCCAGCAGCTTTGACGGTACCCAAGAGACCCAGTACTTC
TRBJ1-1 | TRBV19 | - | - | CASQDPLDEAFF | TGTGCCAGCCAAGACCCCCTGGACGAAGCTTTCTTT
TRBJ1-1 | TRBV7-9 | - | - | CASTERGTEAFF | TGTGCCAGCACCGAGCGGGGTACTGAAGCTTTCTTT
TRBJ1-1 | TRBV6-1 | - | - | CASRRSRAQNTEAFF | TGTGCCAGCAGGAGGAGTAGGGCACAGAACACTGAAGCTTTCTTT
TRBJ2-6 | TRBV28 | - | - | CASSRRGGANVLTF | TGTGCCAGCAGTCGGCGAGGTGGGGCCAACGTCCTGACTTTC
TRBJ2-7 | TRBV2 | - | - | CASNWVLSYEQYF | TGTGCCAGCAATTGGGTGTTGTCCTACGAGCAGTACTTC
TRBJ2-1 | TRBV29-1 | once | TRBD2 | CSVYPGTSVAHQFF | TGCAGCGTTTACCCCGGGACTAGCGTTGCCCACCAGTTCTTC
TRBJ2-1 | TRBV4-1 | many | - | CASSEQRVYEQFF | TGCGCCAGCAGCGAACAACGGGTATATGAGCAGTTCTTC
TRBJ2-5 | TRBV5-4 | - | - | CASSWEREETQYF | TGTGCCAGCAGCTGGGAGAGGGAAGAGACCCAGTACTTC
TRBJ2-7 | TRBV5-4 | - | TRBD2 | CASSLGLGGVYEQYF | TGTGCCAGCAGCTTGGGGCTCGGGGGGGTCTACGAGCAGTACTTC
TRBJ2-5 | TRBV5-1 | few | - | CASSFGRVDETQYF | TGCGCCAGCAGCTTTGGCAGGGTAGATGAGACCCAGTACTTC
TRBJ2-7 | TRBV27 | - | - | CASGFSYEQYF | TGTGCCAGCGGGTTCTCCTACGAGCAGTACTTC
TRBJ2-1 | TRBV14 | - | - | CASSQSLISNEQFF | TGTGCCAGCAGCCAGAGTCTAATCTCCAATGAGCAGTTCTTC
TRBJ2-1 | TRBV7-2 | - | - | CASSPQRDSWNEQFF | TGTGCCAGCAGCCCTCAGCGAGACTCCTGGAATGAGCAGTTCTTC
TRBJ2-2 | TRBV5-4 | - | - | CASSLASLRTGELFF | TGTGCCAGCAGCTTGGCTAGCCTAAGGACCGGGGAGCTGTTTTTT
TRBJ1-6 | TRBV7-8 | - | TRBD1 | CASSATGDSPLHF | TGTGCCAGCAGCGCCACAGGGGACTCACCCCTCCACTTT
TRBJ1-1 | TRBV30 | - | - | CAWSLSPPGKNTEAFF | TGTGCCTGGAGTCTTTCCCCCCCGGGCAAGAACACTGAAGCTTTCTTT
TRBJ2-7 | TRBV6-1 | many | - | CASTRVWEQYF | TGTGCCAGCACAAGGGTTTGGGAGCAGTACTTC
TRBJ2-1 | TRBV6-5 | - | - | CASRPRMNNEQFF | TGTGCCAGCAGGCCAAGGATGAACAATGAGCAGTTCTTC
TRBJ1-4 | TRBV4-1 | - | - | CASSQGTVGVIVGEKLFF | TGCGCCAGCAGCCAAGGGACAGTCGGCGTGATAGTAGGTGAAAAACTGTTTTTT
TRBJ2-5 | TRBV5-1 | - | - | CASSLVRSGQETQYF | TGCGCCAGCAGCTTGGTTCGCAGTGGGCAAGAGACCCAGTACTTC
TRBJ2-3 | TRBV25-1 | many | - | CASSDSLSPHPDTQYF | TGTGCCAGCAGTGATTCCCTCTCTCCCCACCCAGATACGCAGTATTTT
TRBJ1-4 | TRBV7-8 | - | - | CASSPMGGAYEKLFF | TGTGCCAGCAGCCCCATGGGGGGGGCTTATGAAAAACTGTTTTTT
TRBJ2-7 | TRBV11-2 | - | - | CASSADQFASIYEQYF | TGTGCCAGCAGCGCCGATCAATTCGCATCCATCTACGAGCAGTACTTC
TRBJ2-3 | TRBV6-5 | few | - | CASSYDRTDTQYF | TGTGCCAGCAGTTATGACCGAACAGATACGCAGTATTTT
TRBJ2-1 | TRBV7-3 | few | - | CASSPASALYNEQFF | TGTGCCAGCAGCCCAGCCTCGGCCCTCTACAATGAGCAGTTCTTC
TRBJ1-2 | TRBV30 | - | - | CAWSVPGQTYGYTF | TGTGCCTGGAGTGTACCCGGGCAGACCTATGGCTACACCTTC
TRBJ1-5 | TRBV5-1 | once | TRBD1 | CAPSGGQGRNQPQHF | TGCGCCCCGAGTGGGGGACAGGGACGCAATCAGCCCCAGCATTTT
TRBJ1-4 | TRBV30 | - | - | CAWSVGGTNEKLFF | TGTGCCTGGAGTGTCGGTGGTACTAATGAAAAACTGTTTTTT
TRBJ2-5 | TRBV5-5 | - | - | CASSLATGFQETQYF | TGTGCCAGCAGCTTGGCTACAGGTTTCCAAGAGACCCAGTACTTC
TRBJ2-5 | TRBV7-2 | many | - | CASSLAETQYF | TGTGCCAGCAGCTTAGCCGAGACCCAGTACTTC